The next 9 T cell receptor beta chains were all read from a single sample in a study of stem cell transplantation in POMP-related autoinflammatory disease. Sequencing used immunoSEQ multiplex PCR; TCRdb keeps in-frame clones, though not all of them. The data show more than 25,000 clones, about 91% seen once. The source was CD4+ T cells from PBMCs, collected before stem cell transplantation. The receptors were gathered from a human donor with POMP-related autoinflammation and immune dysregulation (PRAID).

This clone was found once. This chain uses TRBV19 with TRBJ1-2, with D possibly being TRBD1 (6 bases). Germline V lookup: CDR1 LNHDA, CDR2 SQIVND (reference sequence). Trimming took 3 bases from V and 6 from J, leaving 17 bases between them. CDR3 length: 15 amino acids. CDR3 coding DNA: TGTGCCAGTAGTATCCCCCTGCAGGGGTGGGATGGCTACACCTTC. It yields the protein CASSIPLQGWDGYTF. Variable domain in full (rest from reference TRBV19 and TRBJ1-2): DGGITQSPKYLFRKEGQNVTLSCEQNLNHDAMYWYRQDPGQGLRLIYYSQIVNDFQKGDIAEGYSVSREKKESFPLTVTSAQKNPTAFYLCASSIPLQGWDGYTFGSGTRLTVV.

The rearrangement links TRBV6-5 to TRBJ2-7, with a weak D call TRBD1 (6 bases). The CDR3 covers 15 residues. The germline CDR1 and CDR2 sequences are MNHEY and SVGAGI. The V end lost 8 bases, the J end lost 3 bases, and 20 bases lay between the germline ends. For the CDR3, the DNA is TGTGCCAGCGCCAACGGACAGCTAGAGGACTACGAGCAGTACTTC. Translation gives CASANGQLEDYEQYF.

V and J are TRBV4-2 and TRBJ2-3, with 11 nucleotides matching TRBD2. The CDR3 is made up of 17 amino acids. The V gene's germline CDR1 is LGHNA and CDR2 YNFKEQ. Trimming at V came to 5 bases and at J to 0 bases, leaving 7 bases not matched to a gene. Here the CDR3 DNA reads TGTGCCAGCAGCTTGACTAGCGGGGCGTCTAGCACAGATACGCAGTATTTT. Encoded protein: CASSLTSGASSTDTQYF.

This clone was counted once. The V gene is TRBV11-3, the J gene TRBJ2-2; D is ambiguous. Trimming pared 5 bases from V and 1 base from J, leaving 5 bases between. The CDR3 has 13 amino acids. The germline gives CDR1 SGHNT, CDR2 YENEEA. CDR3 amino acids: CASSLQNTGELFF. Written as DNA, the CDR3 is TGTGCCAGCAGCCTGCAGAACACCGGGGAGCTGTTTTTT.

The chain joins TRBV5-1 to TRBJ2-3; 8 nucleotides match TRBD2. Trimming removed 0 bases from V and 2 bases from J; junction bases left unmatched: 2. The CDR3 is 15 amino acids. CDR1 is SGHRS and CDR2 is YFSETQ in the germline V gene. CDR3: CASSLGLAHTDTQYF. DNA of the CDR3: TGCGCCAGCAGCTTGGGACTAGCGCACACAGATACGCAGTATTTT.

The chain employs TRBV6-1 and TRBJ2-7, with TRBD2 matching 7 bases. The CDR3 covers 14 residues. The germline CDR1 and CDR2 sequences are MNHNS and SASEGT. The ends lost 7 bases at V and 6 bases at J; junction bases unmatched: 12. The CDR3 DNA sequence: TGTGCCAGCACCCCCTGGGAGGGCCCCACCGAGCAGTACTTC. Its protein product is CASTPWEGPTEQYF.

The rearrangement uses TRBV27 and TRBJ2-7; D remains unclear. Trimming left V 3 bases short and J 0 bases short, with 6 bases between. CDR1 is MNHEY, CDR2 SMNVEV, per germline (reference sequence). This CDR3 contains 13 residues. The CDR3 region has the DNA TGTGCCAGCAGTTTCCGGAGCTCCTACGAGCAGTACTTC. It specifies CASSFRSSYEQYF.

This chain joins TRBV5-1 and TRBJ2-5; D is unclear. There are 14 residues in the CDR3. V was trimmed by 8 bases and J by 2 bases, leaving 16 bases between them. Germline V gene sequence: CDR1 SGHRS, CDR2 YFSETQ. As DNA, the CDR3 is TGCGCCAGTGATAGTGGTAATGGACAAGAGACCCAGTACTTC. Residues: CASDSGNGQETQYF.

The genes are TRBV6-5 and TRBJ2-5; D possibly corresponds to TRBD1 (5 bases). The ends were cut back, 6 bases at V and 7 bases at J, with 9 bases in the middle. Germline CDR1 MNHEY, CDR2 SVGAGI. The CDR3 contains 11 residues. The CDR3 DNA reads as TGTGCCAGCAGAGGGGTCGCGACCCAGTACTTC. Its translation: CASRGVATQYF.